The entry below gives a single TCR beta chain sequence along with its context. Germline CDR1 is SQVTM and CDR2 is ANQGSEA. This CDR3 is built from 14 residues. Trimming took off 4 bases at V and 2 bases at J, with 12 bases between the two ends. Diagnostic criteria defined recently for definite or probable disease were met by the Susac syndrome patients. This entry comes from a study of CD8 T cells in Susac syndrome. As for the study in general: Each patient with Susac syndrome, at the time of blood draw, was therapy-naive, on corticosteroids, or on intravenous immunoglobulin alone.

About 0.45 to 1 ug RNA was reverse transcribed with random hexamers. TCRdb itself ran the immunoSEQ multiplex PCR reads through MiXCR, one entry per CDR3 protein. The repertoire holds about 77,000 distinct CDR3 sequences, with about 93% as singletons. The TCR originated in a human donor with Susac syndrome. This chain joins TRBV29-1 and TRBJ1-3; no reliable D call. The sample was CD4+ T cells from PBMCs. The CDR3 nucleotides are TGCAGCGTTGTCCGGGATCTCGCTGGAAACACCATATATTTT. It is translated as CSVVRDLAGNTIYF.